These 17 T cell receptor beta chains were all obtained from the same sample, sequenced in a study of graft-versus-host responses after intestinal transplantation. Graft specimens yielded both intraepithelial and lamina propria lymphocytes. The protocol was immunoSEQ multiplex PCR, while the TCRdb copy is restricted to in-frame clones and leaves out a portion. The sample consists of tens of thousands of clones, roughly 79% of them appearing once. This material consisted of ileum tissue, taken 12 days after intestinal transplant. These receptor sequences come from a human patient who received an intestinal transplant, so some T cells may come from the graft donor.

This chain joins TRBV7-2 and TRBJ1-2; D might be TRBD1 (5 bases). The CDR3 length is 16 residues. Germline CDR1 SGHTA, CDR2 FQGNSA. V lost 2 bases and J lost 1, with 14 bases in between. CDR3: CASSLFQGGINYGYTF. As DNA, the CDR3 is TGTGCCAGCAGCTTATTTCAGGGAGGGATTAACTATGGCTACACCTTC.

This clone was found a few times. The chain links TRBV9 to TRBJ1-1, with D possibly being TRBD1 (6 bases). Trimming removed 3 bases from V and 5 bases from J, with 11 bases in between. This CDR3 comprises 13 residues. Germline V gives CDR1 SGDLS, CDR2 YYNGEE. CDR3 sequence (DNA): TGTGCCAGCAGCGCCGGACAGCAAACTGAAGCTTTCTTT. This translates into CASSAGQQTEAFF.

The gene calls are TRBV5-1 and TRBJ2-1, with D tentatively TRBD2 (7 bases). CDR1 SGHRS and CDR2 YFSETQ come from the germline V gene. The germline V and J ends were trimmed by 3 bases and 8 bases, with 18 bases remaining between them. The CDR3 length is 15 residues. Written as DNA, the CDR3 is TGCGCCAGCAGCTCAGGGGTAGCGGGTTTGTATGAGCAGTTCTTC. Protein: CASSSGVAGLYEQFF.

V gene TRBV11-2 combines with J gene TRBJ2-1, with D perhaps matching TRBD2 (5 bases). Germline-derived CDR1 and CDR2 are SGHAT and FQNNGV. Trimming took 5 bases from V and 7 from J, leaving 12 bases between them. The CDR3 consists of 13 residues. The CDR3 loop is CASSVTSGNEQFF. The DNA of the CDR3 is TGTGCCAGCAGCGTCACATCGGGGAATGAGCAGTTCTTC.

The gene calls are TRBV7-9 and TRBJ1-1; tentatively, D is TRBD1 (5 bases). The CDR3 totals 14 residues. With 2 bases removed from V and 5 bases from J, the gap between germline ends came to 12 bases. Germline assignment: CDR1 SEHNR and CDR2 FQNEAQ (reference sequence). The CDR3: CASSLTTGGTEAFF. The CDR3 region has the DNA TGTGCCAGCAGCTTAACCACGGGGGGGACTGAAGCTTTCTTT.

The chain joins TRBV4-2 to TRBJ2-7; D is possibly TRBD2 (6 bases). This CDR3 has 16 residues. The germline CDR1 and CDR2 sequences are LGHNA and YNFKEQ. V was pared by 4 bases and J by 3 bases, with 19 bases between. CDR3 in DNA: TGTGCCAGCAGCCCTACCTTCTGGGAGGAAATCTACGAGCAGTACTTC. It translates to CASSPTFWEEIYEQYF.

The DNA for the CDR3 is TGTGCCAGCAGCTTAGGGGCCCACCGCCCAGATACGCAGTATTTT. Its translation: CASSLGAHRPDTQYF. The V call is TRBV7-8, the J call TRBJ2-3; D call uncertain. CDR1 is SGHVS and CDR2 is FQNEAQ in the germline V gene. The CDR3 is made up of 15 amino acids. Trimming took off 1 base at V and 4 bases at J, with 12 bases between the two ends.

V is TRBV4-2 and J is TRBJ2-4; D is perhaps TRBD2 (7 bases). Trimming stripped 0 bases from V and 9 bases from J, with 18 bases between. Germline V gene data show CDR1 as LGHNA and CDR2 as YNFKEQ. The CDR3 extends over 16 amino acids. The CDR3 sequence is CASSQDLWGGGGIQYF. Here the CDR3 DNA reads TGTGCCAGCAGCCAAGATCTGTGGGGGGGCGGTGGCATTCAGTACTTC.

The genes are TRBV4-2 and TRBJ2-5; 11 bases map to TRBD2. The CDR3 runs to 17 residues. V was clipped by 6 bases and J by 5 bases; unmatched bases: 14. CDR1 is LGHNA, CDR2 YNFKEQ, per germline. The DNA for the CDR3 is TGTGCCAGCAGGCCTACTAGCGGGAGTGTAGGTTGGGAGACCCAGTACTTC. Translated, it gives CASRPTSGSVGWETQYF.

The chain joins TRBV2 to TRBJ2-1, with 12 bases fitting TRBD1. V shed 4 bases and J 6 bases; nucleotides not matched to a gene: 4. CDR1 and CDR2 (germline): SNHLY, FYNNEI. The length of the CDR3 is 15 residues. In DNA form, the CDR3 reads TGTGCCAGCAGTGTGGGACAGGGGGCTGGCAATGAGCAGTTCTTC. Translation: CASSVGQGAGNEQFF.

The rearrangement uses TRBV6-4 and TRBJ1-1; D is unclear. Trimming took 3 bases from V and 5 from J, leaving 10 bases between them. Germline assignment: CDR1 MRHNA and CDR2 SNTAGT. This CDR3 has 13 residues. In nucleotides, the CDR3 is TGTGCCAGCAGTGATGGAGGAGGTACTGAAGCTTTCTTT. Protein: CASSDGGGTEAFF.

This chain joins TRBV7-9 and TRBJ2-7, with 9 bases aligning to TRBD2. The CDR3 consists of 15 residues. CDR1 and CDR2 from the germline V gene are SEHNR and FQNEAQ (reference sequence). J was trimmed by 5 bases and V by 2 bases; bases with no gene match: 7. The CDR3: CASSLRGGGPDEQYF. Here the CDR3 DNA reads TGTGCCAGCAGCTTACGCGGGGGGGGCCCCGACGAGCAGTACTTC.

This rearrangement joins TRBV15 to TRBJ2-7, with TRBD1 matching 7 bases. Looked up from germline, CDR1 is LNHNV and CDR2 is YYDKDF (reference sequence). The V and J ends lost 3 bases and 2 bases, in that order; junction bases with no gene match: 7. The CDR3 is 15 residues long. For the CDR3, the DNA is TGTGCCACCAGCAGTAGAAGGGACAGCACCTACGAGCAGTACTTC. Translation gives CATSSRRDSTYEQYF. The full variable domain, rest sourced from reference TRBV15 and TRBJ2-7, is DAMVIQNPRYQVTQFGKPVTLSCSQTLNHNVMYWYQQKSSQAPKLLFHYYDKDFNNEADTPDNFQSRRPNTSFCFLDIRSPGLGDTAMYLCATSSRRDSTYEQYFGPGTRLTVT.

The V gene is TRBV7-6, the J gene TRBJ2-7; 7 nucleotides agree with TRBD1. CDR3 length: 14 residues. After removal of 5 bases from V and 2 bases from J, the junction contained 6 bases not matched to a gene. Germline V lookup: CDR1 SGHVS, CDR2 FNYEAQ. CDR3 amino acids: CASSQLGQTYEQYF. The CDR3 DNA is TGTGCCAGCAGCCAATTGGGACAGACCTACGAGCAGTACTTC.

The chain uses TRBV5-5 and TRBJ2-5, with TRBD2 matching over 9 bases. Germline V gives CDR1 SGHKS, CDR2 YYEKEE (reference sequence). The CDR3 consists of 16 residues. Trimming cost V 0 bases and J 2 bases; bases outside gene matches: 5. The CDR3 DNA sequence: TGTGCCAGCAGCTTGGGGGTAGCGGGGGTACAAGAGACCCAGTACTTC. This codes for CASSLGVAGVQETQYF.

The chain is built from TRBV6-5 and TRBJ2-7; D is perhaps TRBD2 (5 bases). The CDR3 spans 15 residues. The V and J ends lost 6 bases and 2 bases respectively, with 17 bases between them. The germline V gene has CDR1 MNHEY and CDR2 SVGAGI. The CDR3 is CASRPDAGRAYEQYF. The DNA for the CDR3 is TGTGCCAGCAGGCCCGACGCGGGCAGAGCCTACGAGCAGTACTTC.

The chain has TRBV6-5 and TRBJ2-3, with TRBD1 matching over 12 bases. The length of the CDR3 is 14 residues. V lost 5 bases and J lost 4; bases outside the gene matches: 1. Germline CDR1 is MNHEY and CDR2 is SVGAGI. CDR3 loop: CASSGTGGADTQYF. CDR3 sequence (DNA): TGTGCCAGCAGTGGGACAGGGGGCGCAGATACGCAGTATTTT.